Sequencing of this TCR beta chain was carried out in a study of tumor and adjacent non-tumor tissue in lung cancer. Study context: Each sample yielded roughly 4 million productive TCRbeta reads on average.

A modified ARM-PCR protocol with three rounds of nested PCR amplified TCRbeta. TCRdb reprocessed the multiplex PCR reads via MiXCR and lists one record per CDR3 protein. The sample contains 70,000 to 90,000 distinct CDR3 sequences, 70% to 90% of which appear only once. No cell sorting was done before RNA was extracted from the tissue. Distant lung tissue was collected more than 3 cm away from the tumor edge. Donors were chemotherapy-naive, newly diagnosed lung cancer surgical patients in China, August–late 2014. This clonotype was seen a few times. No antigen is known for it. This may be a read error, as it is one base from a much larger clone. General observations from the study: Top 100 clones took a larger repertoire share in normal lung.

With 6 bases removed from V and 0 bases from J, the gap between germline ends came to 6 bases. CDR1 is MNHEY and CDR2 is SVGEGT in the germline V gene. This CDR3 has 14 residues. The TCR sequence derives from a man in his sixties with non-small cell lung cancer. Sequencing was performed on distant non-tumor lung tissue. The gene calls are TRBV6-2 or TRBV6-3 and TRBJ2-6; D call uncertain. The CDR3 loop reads CASSDNSGANVLTF. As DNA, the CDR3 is TGTGCCAGCAGCGACAACTCTGGGGCCAACGTCCTGACTTTC.